What follows describes a single T cell receptor beta chain. The source of the sample is a study of T cell changes during pregnancy in multiple sclerosis. TCRdb keeps only in-frame clones here, not all; method: immunoSEQ multiplex PCR. The sample lists roughly 40,000 clones, roughly 90% occurring once. The TCR comes from a female donor with multiple sclerosis, enrolled in a pregnancy study. The sample here was CD8+ T cells from peripheral blood mononuclear cells, taken in the first trimester of pregnancy.

DNA of the CDR3: TGCGCCAGCGGGGCCCCGACTAGAGACACCGGGGAGCTGTTTTTT. Protein: CASGAPTRDTGELFF. This chain links TRBV10-2 with TRBJ2-2; a possible D gene is TRBD2 (6 bases). V was shortened by 8 bases and J by 3 bases, with 16 bases between the two germline ends. Germline CDR1 WSHSY, CDR2 SAAADI. CDR3 length: 15 amino acids.